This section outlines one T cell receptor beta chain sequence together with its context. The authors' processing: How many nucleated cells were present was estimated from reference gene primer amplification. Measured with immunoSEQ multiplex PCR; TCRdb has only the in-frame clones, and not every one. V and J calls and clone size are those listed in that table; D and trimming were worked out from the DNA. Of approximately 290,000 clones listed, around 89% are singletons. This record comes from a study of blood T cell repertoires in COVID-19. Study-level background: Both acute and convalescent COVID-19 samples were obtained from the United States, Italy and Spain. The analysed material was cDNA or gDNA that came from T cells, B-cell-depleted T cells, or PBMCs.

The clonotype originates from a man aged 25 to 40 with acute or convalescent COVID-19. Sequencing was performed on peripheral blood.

The CDR3 here is CAWSARLRGQGTGEQYF. CDR3 nucleotide sequence: TGTGCCTGGAGTGCCCGGCTTCGGGGACAGGGAACCGGAGAGCAGTACTTC. The rearrangement joins TRBV30 to TRBJ2-7; 9 nucleotides match TRBD1. Per germline, CDR1 GTSNPN and CDR2 SVGIG (reference sequence). Trimming at V came to 1 base and at J to 7 bases, leaving 17 bases not matched to a gene. The CDR3 runs 17 residues.